The present entry profiles one T cell receptor (beta chain) with its context. Its antigen has not been determined. No much larger clone exists at a distance of one base, and base qualities are not known. The meaning of the sample's time point label: baseline before first vaccination. Samples from vaccinated people were obtained from the UK trials COV001 and COV002, which included a single-blind randomized controlled phase 2/3 trial of AZD1222 (ChAdOx1 nCoV-19) in healthy adults. Trial participant PBMC samples were collected at day 0 and day 28 after the second dose for TCRbeta chain sequencing. The CDR3 regions of human TCRbeta chains were analyzed by immunosequencing. Turning to the authors' computational methods: Repertoire TCRs were matched against a reference library of SARS-CoV-2-specific TCRs generated with the MIRA antigen-specificity platform. Breadth was defined as the fraction of unique TCRs that were SARS-CoV-2-associated. Depth was defined as the fraction of total T cells that were SARS-CoV-2-associated. Using the MIRA data, each spike-specific TCR was assigned both to the spike region to which the TCR was reactive and to a CD4 or CD8 class. Log10-transformed breadth and depth values were compared by one-way ANOVA with Sidak's multiple comparisons tests. TCRdb stores this immuneACCESS table with in-frame sequences only. Part of the clones is absent; in the studies checked, under half of the shortfall reflects unresolved V genes, and no reason is known for the rest. V and J calls and clone size are those listed in that table; D and trimming were worked out from the DNA. A total of more than 95,000 clones appear in this sample, around nine tenths of them only once. The ten largest make up around 8.7% of the sample.

This sample is drawn from a study of T cell responses to AZD1222 COVID-19 vaccine (dated by TCRdb to 2020 to 2022). For the study in its entirety: AZD1222 recipients given second doses at about 4 weeks or at about 12 weeks were pooled, since spike-specific TCR depth and breadth were not found to differ between the two schedules. TCR sequencing covered roughly 230 trial participants: 200 to 220 given two doses of AZD1222 and 26 given two doses of MenACWY control vaccine. Enrollment into the trials was organized by age into subgroups of 18-55, 56-69 and 70-plus years, and those subgroups contained about 150, 27 and 61 TCR-sequenced participants, respectively.

From its cysteine to its phenylalanine, the CDR3 spans 14 amino acids. The kept DNA is CDR3 alone, 42 bases in frame from the first base. The V end gives up 4 bases and the J end 2 bases, leaving 3 bases in the junction not matched to a gene. The germline V gene supplies CDR1 KGHDR and CDR2 SFDVKD. What the work shows at the level of the full study, not this receptor alone: Spike-specific TCR breadth and depth rose significantly after two AZD1222 doses compared with day 0 and with MenACWY recipients. Because no day 14 peak-response samples were available, the repertoires could be characterized only after the peak T cell response. CD4 TCRs associated with the vaccine covered the entire spike protein, and the dominant responses were in regions 160-218 and 743-854. Conclusions about previously exposed vaccinees are limited, since just a handful of AZD1222 recipients were seropositive for SARS-CoV-2 at baseline. Reportedly, close to half of the unique spike-specific TCRs recognized epitopes lying outside the regions that are mutated in the B.1.351 and B.1.1.7 variants. Participants were mostly white British and included more females than males, and it was suggested by the authors that clonal diversity may have been underestimated. The 56-69-year group was small, and its depth increase did not reach significance, likely because of low power.

The chain couples TRBV24-1 to TRBJ2-7; 8 junctional bases match TRBD2. Specimen: peripheral blood, collected on day 0 of AZD1222 vaccination. The receptor comes from an adult in good health. The DNA sequence is as follows: TGTGCCACCAGTGACGGACTAGCCCCCTACGAGCAGTACTTC. Its protein product is CATSDGLAPYEQYF.